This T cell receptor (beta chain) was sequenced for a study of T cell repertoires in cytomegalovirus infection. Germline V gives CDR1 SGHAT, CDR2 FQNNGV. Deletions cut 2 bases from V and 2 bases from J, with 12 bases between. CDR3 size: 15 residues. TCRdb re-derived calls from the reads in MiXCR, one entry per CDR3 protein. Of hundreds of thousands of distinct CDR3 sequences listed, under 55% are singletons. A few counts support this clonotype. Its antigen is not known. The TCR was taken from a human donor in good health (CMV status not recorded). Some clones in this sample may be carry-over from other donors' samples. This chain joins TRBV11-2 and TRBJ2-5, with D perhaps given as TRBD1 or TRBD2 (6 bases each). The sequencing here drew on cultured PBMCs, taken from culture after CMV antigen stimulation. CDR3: CASSLRGARQETQYF. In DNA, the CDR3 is TGTGCCAGCAGCTTAAGGGGGGCCCGTCAAGAGACCCAGTACTTC.